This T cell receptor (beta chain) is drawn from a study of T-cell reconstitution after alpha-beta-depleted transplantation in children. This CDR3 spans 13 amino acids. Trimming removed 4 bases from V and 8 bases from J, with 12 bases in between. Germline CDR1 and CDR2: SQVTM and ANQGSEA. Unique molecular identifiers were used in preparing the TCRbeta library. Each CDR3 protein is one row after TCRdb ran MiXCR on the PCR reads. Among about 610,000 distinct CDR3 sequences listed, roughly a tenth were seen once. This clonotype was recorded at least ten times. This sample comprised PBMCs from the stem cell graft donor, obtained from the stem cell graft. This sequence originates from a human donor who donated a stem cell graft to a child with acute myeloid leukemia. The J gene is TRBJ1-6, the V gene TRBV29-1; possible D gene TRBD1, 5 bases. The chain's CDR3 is CSVAQGLDSPLHF. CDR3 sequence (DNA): TGCAGCGTTGCGCAGGGCTTAGATTCACCCCTCCACTTT.